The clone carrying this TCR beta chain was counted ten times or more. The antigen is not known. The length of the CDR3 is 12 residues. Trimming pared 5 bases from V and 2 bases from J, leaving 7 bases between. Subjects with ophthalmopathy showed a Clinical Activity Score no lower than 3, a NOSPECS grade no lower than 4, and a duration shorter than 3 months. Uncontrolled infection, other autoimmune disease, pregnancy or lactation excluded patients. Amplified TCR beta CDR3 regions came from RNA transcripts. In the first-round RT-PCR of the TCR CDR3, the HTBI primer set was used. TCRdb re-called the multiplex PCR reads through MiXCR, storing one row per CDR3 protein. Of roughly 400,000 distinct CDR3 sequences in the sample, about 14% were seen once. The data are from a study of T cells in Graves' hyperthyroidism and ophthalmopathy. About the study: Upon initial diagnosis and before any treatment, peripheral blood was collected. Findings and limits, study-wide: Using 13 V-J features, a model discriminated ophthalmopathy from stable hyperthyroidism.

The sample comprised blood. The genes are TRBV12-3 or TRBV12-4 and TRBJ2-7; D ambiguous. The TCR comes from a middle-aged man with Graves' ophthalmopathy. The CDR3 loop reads CASSLQAYEQYF. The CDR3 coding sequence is TGTGCCAGCAGTCTTCAAGCCTACGAGCAGTACTTC.